This T cell receptor (beta chain) emerged from a study of shared clonotypes between healthy human individuals. Combining CD45RO+ cells with CCR7-negative CD45RA+ TemRA cells gave CD8 memory. The V gene's germline CDR1 is SGHAT and CDR2 FQNNGV. CDR3 length: 18 residues. The ends lost 2 bases at V and 4 bases at J; junction bases unmatched: 12. Overall study results and limits: Rarefaction indicated that sorted-subset sequencing remained incomplete although depth was large.

As to this clone: Antigen unknown.

Generated by immunoSEQ multiplex PCR, the TCRdb table keeps only in-frame clones and is missing some. The sample holds around 370,000 clones, about 96% seen once. The TCR originated in a man aged 25-40 years in good health. The chain employs TRBV11-2 and TRBJ2-1, with 9 bases aligning to TRBD2. The sequenced sample was memory CD8+ T cells sorted from blood. Subset of the sample: CD45RO+ cells pooled with CCR7-negative TemRA cells. Here the CDR3 DNA reads TGTGCCAGCAGCTTAAAGGGGCCTAGCGGGACGAGTTACAATGAGCAGTTCTTC. As protein: CASSLKGPSGTSYNEQFF.